Listed below are T cell receptor beta chains from one sample, sequenced in a study of T cells in Graves' hyperthyroidism and ophthalmopathy. Each CDR3 protein gets one entry after TCRdb re-called the multiplex PCR reads with MiXCR. The table has around 390,000 distinct CDR3 sequences, more than 14% seen once. Sequenced: blood. The receptors were gathered from a young woman with Graves' ophthalmopathy. The CDR3 runs from the conserved cysteine through the conserved F or W. D genes are given only for firm matches. Clone size is shown for a subset of rows, as once, few, many or a class of expanded clone.

clone_size	v_call	d_call	cdr3_length	j_call	cdr3_nt	cdr3_aa
many	TRBV28	NA	13	TRBJ1-3	TGTGCCAGCCTCCATCTTGCTGGAAACACCATATATTTT	CASLHLAGNTIYF
many	TRBV6-1	NA	13	TRBJ2-3	TGTGCCAGCACTCCGGGGCTCACAGATACGCAGTATTTT	CASTPGLTDTQYF
NA	TRBV10-2	TRBD1	16	TRBJ1-5	TGCGCCAGCAGTGAGTCGTTAGGGGGCTTCAATCAGCCCCAGCATTTT	CASSESLGGFNQPQHF
NA	TRBV12-3/TRBV12-4	NA	13	TRBJ2-1	TGTGCCAGCAGTTTCGAGATTTGGAATGAGCAGTTCTTC	CASSFEIWNEQFF
many	TRBV28	NA	15	TRBJ2-7	TGTGCCAGCAGTTTTACCCGCGCCAGGGAGTCCGAGCAGTACTTC	CASSFTRARESEQYF
many	TRBV3-1	NA	15	TRBJ2-1	TGTGCCAGCAGCCAAGCCGGGCCAGAACACAATGAGCAGTTCTTC	CASSQAGPEHNEQFF
many	TRBV24-1	NA	14	TRBJ1-5	TGTGCCACCAGTGAATCCTCGGGTGCGCAGCCCCAGCATTTT	CATSESSGAQPQHF
many	TRBV12-3/TRBV12-4	NA	13	TRBJ2-3	TGTGCCAGCAGTCCTAGGGGCCTGATGACGCAGTATTTT	CASSPRGLMTQYF
few	TRBV5-8	NA	15	TRBJ1-1	TGTGCCAGCAGCTTGGCGGAGGGGCCGAACACTGAAGCTTTCTTT	CASSLAEGPNTEAFF
many	TRBV27	NA	17	TRBJ2-3	TGTGCCAGCAGCCAGACGAGGGGAGGGGGCAAGACAGATACGCAGTATTTT	CASSQTRGGGKTDTQYF
many	TRBV30	NA	15	TRBJ1-2	TGTGCCTGGAGCGTGAACTTCGGGGGGAGTGGTGGCTACACCTTC	CAWSVNFGGSGGYTF
NA	TRBV29-1	TRBD1	14	TRBJ2-7	TGCAGCGTTGAACCGGGACAGGGCAACTACGAGCAGTACTTC	CSVEPGQGNYEQYF
many	TRBV30	NA	13	TRBJ1-1	TGTGCCTGGACCTGGGGTATGAACACTGAAGCTTTCTTT	CAWTWGMNTEAFF
many	TRBV28	NA	13	TRBJ1-1	TGTGCCAGCAGTTACCAGGGGACCACTGAAGCTTTCTTT	CASSYQGTTEAFF
NA	TRBV3-1	TRBD2	17	TRBJ2-1	TGTGCCAGCAGTCGGGGGACTAGCGGGGCCTCGACCAATGAGCAGTTCTTC	CASSRGTSGASTNEQFF
many	TRBV12-3/TRBV12-4	NA	15	TRBJ2-7	TGTGTCGAAGCAGATGGGGCAGGGAGCATCGACGAGCAGTACTTC	CVEADGAGSIDEQYF
many	TRBV20-1	TRBD1	18	TRBJ1-3	TGCAGTGTCCTAGGGAGGGGACAGGGGGCGAGGTCTGGAAACACCATATATTTT	CSVLGRGQGARSGNTIYF
many	TRBV7-6	NA	15	TRBJ2-5	TGTGCCAGCAGCTTAGCGGGGGAGACACGTGAGACCCAGTACTTC	CASSLAGETRETQYF
few	TRBV20-1	NA	13	TRBJ2-1	TGCAGTGCTAGTAAACGTAGCCTGAATGAGCAGTTCTTC	CSASKRSLNEQFF
NA	TRBV20-1	NA	15	TRBJ2-2	TGCAGTGCTAGAGATTTGTGGGGGAACACCGGGGAGCTGTTTTTT	CSARDLWGNTGELFF
many	TRBV2	NA	15	TRBJ2-7	TGTGCCAGCAATTACATCCTGTCGATAGGGTACGAGCAGTACTTC	CASNYILSIGYEQYF
many	TRBV28	NA	15	TRBJ2-7	TGTGCCAGCAGTTCCGATCAGGGTGAAGGCTACGAGCAGTACTTC	CASSSDQGEGYEQYF
NA	TRBV7-9	TRBD1	16	TRBJ2-7	TGTGCCAGCAGTCTTACTCCGGGACAGGGAAGGTACGAGCAGTACTTC	CASSLTPGQGRYEQYF
NA	TRBV7-3	NA	13	TRBJ2-7	TGTGCCAGCAGCTCCCTGGCCGGGGGCGAGCAGTACTTC	CASSSLAGGEQYF
few	TRBV27	NA	17	TRBJ2-3	TGTGCCAGCAGACCTATAGCGGAGGGGCTCCGGTTGAATACGCAGTATTTT	CASRPIAEGLRLNTQYF
many	TRBV7-6	NA	13	TRBJ2-5	TGTGCCAGCAGCTTACGGAGAGAAGAGACCCAGTACTTC	CASSLRREETQYF
many	TRBV28	NA	15	TRBJ2-7	TGTGCCAGCAGTTTAAATAGTCCAGGGACCTACGAGCAGTACTTC	CASSLNSPGTYEQYF
many	TRBV7-9	NA	13	TRBJ2-5	TGTGCCAGCAGCTTAATATACGGGGAGACCCAGTACTTC	CASSLIYGETQYF
few	TRBV9	NA	15	TRBJ1-5	TGTGCCAGCAGCGTAGGGGGGGACCATAATCAGCCCCAGCATTTT	CASSVGGDHNQPQHF
many	TRBV7-9	NA	16	TRBJ1-1	TGTGCCAGCAGCTCAGGATCTTCCTCCCGAGAAACTGAAGCTTTCTTT	CASSSGSSSRETEAFF
many	TRBV18	NA	17	TRBJ2-3	TGTGCCAGCTCACCGGAGGGGGTTGAGCGGCTCACAGATACGCAGTATTTT	CASSPEGVERLTDTQYF
NA	TRBV14	NA	16	TRBJ2-3	TGTGCCAGCAGCCAGTGGAGCTTAGCTAGCACAGATACGCAGTATTTT	CASSQWSLASTDTQYF
many	TRBV5-6	NA	16	TRBJ2-7	TGTGCCAGCAGCCCCCGCGGCGGAACCATAACGAGAGAGCAGTACTTC	CASSPRGGTITREQYF
many	TRBV11-2	NA	11	TRBJ2-3	TGTGCCAGCAGCACCCGGGATACGCAGTATTTT	CASSTRDTQYF
many	TRBV20-1	NA	15	TRBJ1-5	TGCAGTGCTAGAGATGTTCAGGGGAGCAATCAGCCCCAGCATTTT	CSARDVQGSNQPQHF
many	TRBV3-1	NA	13	TRBJ2-1	TGTGCCAGCAGCAGCCCGCTTACTAGTGAGCAGTTCTTC	CASSSPLTSEQFF
few	TRBV19	TRBD2	15	TRBJ2-5	TGTGCCAGTAGTGACCGCGGGGGGGTCCAAGAGACCCAGTACTTC	CASSDRGGVQETQYF
few	TRBV4-1	TRBD1	17	TRBJ1-2	TGCGCCAGCAGCCTTTTAAGGACAGGCTCGGCTAACTATGGCTACACCTTC	CASSLLRTGSANYGYTF
NA	TRBV24-1	NA	17	TRBJ2-1	TGTGCCACCAGTGGGTCTTCGGGGGGTCAGGGGGCGCATGAGCAGTTCTTC	CATSGSSGGQGAHEQFF
once	TRBV6-1	NA	13	TRBJ1-1	TGTGCCAGCAGGCCGGACAAGAACACTGAAGCTTTCTTT	CASRPDKNTEAFF
NA	TRBV5-4	TRBD1	17	TRBJ1-1	TGTGCCAGCAGCTTTATAGTAACAGGGGTCAGGGGAACTGAAGCTTTCTTT	CASSFIVTGVRGTEAFF
NA	TRBV20-1	NA	11	TRBJ1-2	TGCAGTGCGGAGGGTCACTATGGCTACACCTTC	CSAEGHYGYTF
few	TRBV28	NA	14	TRBJ1-3	TGTGCCAGCAGTTTATGGGGTTCCCAGAACACCATATATTTT	CASSLWGSQNTIYF
many	TRBV28	NA	12	TRBJ2-1	TGTGCCAGCAGTAATGGGGGGAATGAGCAGTTCTTC	CASSNGGNEQFF
many	TRBV7-2	NA	13	TRBJ1-1	TGTGCCAGCAGACTGTGGGTTAACACTGAAGCTTTCTTT	CASRLWVNTEAFF
many	TRBV20-1	TRBD2	13	TRBJ2-7	TGCAGTGCTATACGGACTAGCGGCTACGAGCAGTACTTC	CSAIRTSGYEQYF
many	TRBV30	NA	13	TRBJ2-7	TGTGCCTGGAGTTCCGGGATCCTACTCGAGCAGTACTTC	CAWSSGILLEQYF
NA	TRBV20-1	TRBD2	15	TRBJ2-1	TGCAGTGCTGAGCTGACCGGGACTAGCGCAGATAAGCAGTTCTTC	CSAELTGTSADKQFF
many	TRBV6-1	NA	14	TRBJ2-5	TGTGCCAGCAGTCTGCACAGGGTCCAAGAGACCCAGTACTTC	CASSLHRVQETQYF
few	TRBV9	NA	15	TRBJ2-3	TGTGCCAGCAGCGTAGACCAGAACCCGACAGATACGCAGTATTTT	CASSVDQNPTDTQYF
many	TRBV7-2	TRBD2	16	TRBJ2-5	TGTGCCAGCAGCTTATTGCTAGCGGGGGGGCCGAAGACCCAGTACTTC	CASSLLLAGGPKTQYF
many	TRBV2	TRBD1	13	TRBJ1-6	TGTGCCAGCTCTCGGACAGGGAATTCACCCCTCCACTTT	CASSRTGNSPLHF
many	TRBV7-8	TRBD1	14	TRBJ1-6	TGTGCCAGCAGCCTTGGGACAGGGCTCTCACCCCTCCACTTT	CASSLGTGLSPLHF
many	TRBV5-1	NA	15	TRBJ2-1	TGCGCCAGCAGCTTGGAGGGTTCCTATTACAATGAGCAGTTCTTC	CASSLEGSYYNEQFF
many	TRBV7-9	TRBD1	18	TRBJ2-1	TGTGCCAGCAGCTTACTCCCCCTGACAGGGGGCGTTTATAATGAGCAGTTCTTC	CASSLLPLTGGVYNEQFF